This TCR beta chain was captured in a study of shared clonotypes between healthy human individuals. Study-level findings and limits: What limited the represented genetic and exposure-history diversity was the small number of donors.

The CDR3 loop spans 12 amino acids. The assay ran at deep level. Profiled with immunoSEQ multiplex PCR; TCRdb holds only in-frame clones, not every one. The profile shows around 510,000 clones, roughly four fifths of them singletons. Only Caucasian adults living in Nashville, Tennessee made up the donor group. Each unsorted sample relied on roughly 82 million PBMCs as its source of genomic DNA. Concerning this clone itself: The antigen is undetermined.

This TCR derives from a woman between 40 and 50 years old in good health. Some clones in this sample may be carry-over from other donors' samples. Sequences were obtained from PBMCs. The rearrangement uses TRBV21-1 and TRBJ1-4; the DNA was not used to check the table's D call, TRBD1. TRBV21-1 is classified as a pseudogene. The CDR3, as DNA: TGTGCCTCCCGATCGACAAATGAAAAACTGTTTTTT. This sequence encodes CASRSTNEKLFF.